This T cell receptor (beta chain) was found in a study of shared clonotypes between healthy human individuals. Study-level results: Relative to memory subsets, naive subsets generally showed larger estimated richness.

The CDR3 covers 15 residues. CDR1 MRHNA and CDR2 SNTAGT come from the germline V gene. V lost 4 bases, J lost 1 base, and 13 bases lay in between. The repertoire was sequenced with immunoSEQ multiplex PCR; TCRdb's copy has only in-frame clones and lacks some. The profile shows some 2 million clones, roughly 96% of them singletons. For this clone: What it recognizes is unknown.

The rearrangement links TRBV6-4 to TRBJ2-5; TRBD1 might be the D (6 bases). The receptor was derived from a man aged 18 to 29 in good health. Input material: naive CD4+ T cells sorted from blood. The subset denotes: CD45RA+ positively selected. For the CDR3, the DNA is TGTGCCAGCAGTGTGACAGGCAACAGCCAAGAGACCCAGTACTTC. Translation gives CASSVTGNSQETQYF.